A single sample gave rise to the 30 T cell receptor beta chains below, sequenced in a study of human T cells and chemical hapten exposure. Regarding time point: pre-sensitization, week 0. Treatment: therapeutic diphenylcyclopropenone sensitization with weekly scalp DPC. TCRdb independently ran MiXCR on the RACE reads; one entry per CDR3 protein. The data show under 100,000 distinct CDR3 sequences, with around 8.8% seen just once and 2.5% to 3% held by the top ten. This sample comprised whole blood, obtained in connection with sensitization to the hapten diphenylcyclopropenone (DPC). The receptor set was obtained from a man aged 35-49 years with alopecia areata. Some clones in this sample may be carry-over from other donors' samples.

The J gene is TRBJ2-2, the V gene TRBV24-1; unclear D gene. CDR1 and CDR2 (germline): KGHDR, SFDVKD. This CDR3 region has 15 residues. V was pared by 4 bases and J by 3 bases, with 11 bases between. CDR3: CATSDPDTHTGELFF. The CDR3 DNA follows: TGTGCCACCAGTGACCCTGACACGCACACCGGGGAGCTGTTTTTT.

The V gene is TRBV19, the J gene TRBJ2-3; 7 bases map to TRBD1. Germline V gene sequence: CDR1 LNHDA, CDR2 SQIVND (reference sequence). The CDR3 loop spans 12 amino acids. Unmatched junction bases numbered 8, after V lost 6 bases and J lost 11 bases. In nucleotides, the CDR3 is TGTGCCAGTAGGCTCCGACAGGGCAAGCAGTATTTT. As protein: CASRLRQGKQYF.

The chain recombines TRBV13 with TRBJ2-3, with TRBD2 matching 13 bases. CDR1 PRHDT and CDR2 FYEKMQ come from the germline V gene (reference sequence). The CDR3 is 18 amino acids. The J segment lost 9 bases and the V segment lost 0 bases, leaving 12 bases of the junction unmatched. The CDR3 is CASSLGPTSGRGPQTQYF. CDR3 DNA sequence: TGTGCCAGCAGCTTAGGCCCAACTAGCGGGAGGGGCCCTCAGACGCAGTATTTT.

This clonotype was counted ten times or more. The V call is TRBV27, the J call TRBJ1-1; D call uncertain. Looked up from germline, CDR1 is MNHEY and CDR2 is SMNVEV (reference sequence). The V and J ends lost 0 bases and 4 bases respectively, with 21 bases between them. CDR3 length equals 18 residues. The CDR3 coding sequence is TGTGCCAGCAGTTTATCCACAGTGTTGCTAGGTCCGGGCACTGAAGCTTTCTTT. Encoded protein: CASSLSTVLLGPGTEAFF.

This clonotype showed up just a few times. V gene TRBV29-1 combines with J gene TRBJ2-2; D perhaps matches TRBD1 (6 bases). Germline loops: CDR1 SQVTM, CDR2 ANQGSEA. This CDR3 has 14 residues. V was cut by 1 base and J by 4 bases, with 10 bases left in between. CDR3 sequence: CSVEVTRGTGELFF. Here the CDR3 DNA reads TGCAGCGTTGAAGTAACCAGGGGCACCGGGGAGCTGTTTTTT.

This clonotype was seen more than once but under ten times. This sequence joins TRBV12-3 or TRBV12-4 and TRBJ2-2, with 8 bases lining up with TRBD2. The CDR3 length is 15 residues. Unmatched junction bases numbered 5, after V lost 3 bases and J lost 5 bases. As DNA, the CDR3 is TGTGCCAGCAGTTTCGCAGCGGGAGTTACCGGGGAGCTGTTTTTT. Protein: CASSFAAGVTGELFF.

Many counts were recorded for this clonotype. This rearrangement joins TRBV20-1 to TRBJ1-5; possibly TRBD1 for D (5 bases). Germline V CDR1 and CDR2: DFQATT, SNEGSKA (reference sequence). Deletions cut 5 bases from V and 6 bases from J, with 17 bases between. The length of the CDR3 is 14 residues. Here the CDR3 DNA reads TGCAGTGCTCTACAAAGAGAAAGGGGTCAGCCCCAGCATTTT. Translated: CSALQRERGQPQHF.

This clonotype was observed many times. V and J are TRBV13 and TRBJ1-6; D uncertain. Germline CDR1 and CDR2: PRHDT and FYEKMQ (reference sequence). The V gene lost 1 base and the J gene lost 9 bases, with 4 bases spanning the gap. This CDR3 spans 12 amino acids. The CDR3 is CASSLAGSPLHF. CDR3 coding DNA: TGTGCCAGCAGCTTAGCCGGTTCACCCCTCCACTTT.

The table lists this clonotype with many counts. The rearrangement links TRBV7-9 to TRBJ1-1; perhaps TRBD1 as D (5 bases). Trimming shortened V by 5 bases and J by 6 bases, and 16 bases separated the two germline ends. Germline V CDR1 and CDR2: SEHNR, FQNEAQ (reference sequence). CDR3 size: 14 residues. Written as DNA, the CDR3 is TGTGCCAGCAGCCCAGGTGGATGGGGGGCTGAAGCTTTCTTT. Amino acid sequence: CASSPGGWGAEAFF.

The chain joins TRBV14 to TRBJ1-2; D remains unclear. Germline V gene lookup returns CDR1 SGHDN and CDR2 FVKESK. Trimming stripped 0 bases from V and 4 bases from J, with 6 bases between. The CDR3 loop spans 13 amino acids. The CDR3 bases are TGTGCCAGCAGCCAAGACAGGATCTATGGCTACACCTTC. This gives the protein CASSQDRIYGYTF.

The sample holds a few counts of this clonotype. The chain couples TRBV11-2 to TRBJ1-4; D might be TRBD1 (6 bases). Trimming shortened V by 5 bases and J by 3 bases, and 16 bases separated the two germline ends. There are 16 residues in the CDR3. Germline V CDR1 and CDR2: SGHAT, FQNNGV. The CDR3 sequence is CASSVGGPTSNEKLFF. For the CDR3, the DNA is TGTGCCAGCAGCGTAGGGGGACCTACCTCTAATGAAAAACTGTTTTTT.

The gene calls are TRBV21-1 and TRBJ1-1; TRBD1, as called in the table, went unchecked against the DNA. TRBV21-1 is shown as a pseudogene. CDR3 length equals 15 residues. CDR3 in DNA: TGTGCCAGCAGCAAAGAGGGACAGGGGAACACTGAAGCTTTCTTT. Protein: CASSKEGQGNTEAFF.

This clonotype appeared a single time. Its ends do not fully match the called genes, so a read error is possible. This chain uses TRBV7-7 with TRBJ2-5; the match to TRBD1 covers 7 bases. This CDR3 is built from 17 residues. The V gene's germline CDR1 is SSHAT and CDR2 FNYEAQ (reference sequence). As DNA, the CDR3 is TGTGCTAGCAGCTTAGGGGACAGTGATATCCGCCAAGAGACCCAGTACTTC. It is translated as CASSLGDSDIRQETQYF.

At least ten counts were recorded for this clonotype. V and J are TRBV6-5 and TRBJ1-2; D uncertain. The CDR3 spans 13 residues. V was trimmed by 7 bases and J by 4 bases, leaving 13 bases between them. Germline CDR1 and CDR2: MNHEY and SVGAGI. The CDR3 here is CASTNGQLYGYTF. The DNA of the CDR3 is TGTGCCAGCACGAACGGCCAGCTCTATGGCTACACCTTC.

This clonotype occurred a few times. In DNA form, the CDR3 reads TGTGCCATACGGGACGGACTAGCGGGAGGTAATGAGCAGTTCTTC. It specifies CAIRDGLAGGNEQFF. This chain joins TRBV6-6 and TRBJ2-1, with TRBD2 matching 14 bases. Germline trimming cut 10 bases from V and 7 bases from J; bases unmatched to any gene: 9. In germline, CDR1 is MNHNY, CDR2 SVGAGI (reference sequence). This CDR3 has 15 amino acids.

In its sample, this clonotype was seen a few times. This CDR3 is CASSPGTGTTEAFF. The DNA for the CDR3 is TGTGCCAGCTCACCCGGGACAGGGACCACTGAAGCTTTCTTT. This sequence joins TRBV18 and TRBJ1-1, with TRBD1 identical over 9 bases. This CDR3 has 14 amino acids. V trimming: 3 bases; J trimming: 4 bases; junction bases outside the gene matches: 3. The germline V gene encodes CDR1 KGHSH and CDR2 LQKENI.

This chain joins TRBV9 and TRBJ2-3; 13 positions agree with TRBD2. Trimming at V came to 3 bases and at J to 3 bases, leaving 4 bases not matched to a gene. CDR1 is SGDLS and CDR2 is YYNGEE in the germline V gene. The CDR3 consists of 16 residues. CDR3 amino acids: CASSATSGRLTDTQYF. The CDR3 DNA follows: TGTGCCAGCAGCGCGACTAGCGGGAGGTTGACAGATACGCAGTATTTT. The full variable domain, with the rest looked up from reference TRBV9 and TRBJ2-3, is DSGVTQTPKHLITATGQRVTLRCSPRSGDLSVYWYQQSLDQGLQFLIQYYNGEERAKGNILERFSAQQFPDLHSELNLSSLELGDSALYFCASSATSGRLTDTQYFGPGTRLTVL.

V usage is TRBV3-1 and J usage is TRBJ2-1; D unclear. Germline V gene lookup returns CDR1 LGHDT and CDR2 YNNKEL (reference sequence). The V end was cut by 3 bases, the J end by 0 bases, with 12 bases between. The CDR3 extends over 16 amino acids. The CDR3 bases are TGTGCCAGCAGCCAGGAGAGCTTTCCCTCCTACAATGAGCAGTTCTTC. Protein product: CASSQESFPSYNEQFF.

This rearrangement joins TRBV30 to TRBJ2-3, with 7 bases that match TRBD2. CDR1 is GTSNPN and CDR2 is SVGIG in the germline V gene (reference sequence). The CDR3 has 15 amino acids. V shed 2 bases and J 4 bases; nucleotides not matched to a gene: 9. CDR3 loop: CAWSSLAEVPDTQYF. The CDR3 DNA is TGTGCCTGGAGTTCCCTAGCGGAGGTCCCAGATACGCAGTATTTT.

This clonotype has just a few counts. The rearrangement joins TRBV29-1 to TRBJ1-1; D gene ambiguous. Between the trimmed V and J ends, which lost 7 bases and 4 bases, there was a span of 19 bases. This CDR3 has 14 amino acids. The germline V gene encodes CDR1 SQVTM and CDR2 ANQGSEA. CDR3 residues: CSGWDLGTATEAFF. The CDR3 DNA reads TGCAGCGGCTGGGATCTTGGAACGGCCACTGAAGCTTTCTTT.

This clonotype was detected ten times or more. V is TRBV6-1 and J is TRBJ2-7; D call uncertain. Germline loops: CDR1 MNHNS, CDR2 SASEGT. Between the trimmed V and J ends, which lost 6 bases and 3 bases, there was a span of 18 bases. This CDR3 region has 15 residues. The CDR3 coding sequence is TGTGCCAGCAGCCCGAGTGTGATAGGTATCTACGAGCAGTACTTC. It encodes CASSPSVIGIYEQYF.

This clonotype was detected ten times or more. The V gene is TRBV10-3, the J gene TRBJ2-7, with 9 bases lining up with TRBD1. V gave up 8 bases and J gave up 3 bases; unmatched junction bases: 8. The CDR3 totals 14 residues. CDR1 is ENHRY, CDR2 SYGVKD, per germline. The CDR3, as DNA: TGTGCCATCCTAAGGACAGGGGAGGTCTACGAGCAGTACTTC. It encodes CAILRTGEVYEQYF.

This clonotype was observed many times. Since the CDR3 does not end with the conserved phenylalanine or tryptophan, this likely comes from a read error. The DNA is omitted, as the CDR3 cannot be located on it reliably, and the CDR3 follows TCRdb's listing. Here the CDR3 reads CASSSGTSNPQGH. This chain connects TRBV7-7 to TRBJ2-5; the D segment call TRBD2 is taken from the table without a DNA check. The CDR3 is 13 residues long, ends included. Germline V gene sequence: CDR1 SSHAT, CDR2 FNYEAQ (reference sequence).

The CDR3 DNA sequence: TGTGCCAGCAGCATCACTAACAGGGAGGGATTGTTCAATCAGCCCCAGCATTTT. Its protein product is CASSITNREGLFNQPQHF. The chain joins TRBV6-2 or TRBV6-3 to TRBJ1-5; D is possibly TRBD1 (6 bases). The CDR3 consists of 18 residues. CDR1 is MNHEY, CDR2 SVGEGT, per germline. The V and J ends lost 6 bases and 3 bases respectively, with 24 bases between them.

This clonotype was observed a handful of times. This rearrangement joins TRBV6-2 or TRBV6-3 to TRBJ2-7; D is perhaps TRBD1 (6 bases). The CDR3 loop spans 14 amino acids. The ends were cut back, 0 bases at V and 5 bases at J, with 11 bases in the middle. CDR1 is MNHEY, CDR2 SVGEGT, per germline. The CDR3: CASSYSGRGNEQYV. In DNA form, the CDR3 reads TGTGCCAGCAGTTACTCGGGCAGGGGCAACGAGCAGTACGTC.

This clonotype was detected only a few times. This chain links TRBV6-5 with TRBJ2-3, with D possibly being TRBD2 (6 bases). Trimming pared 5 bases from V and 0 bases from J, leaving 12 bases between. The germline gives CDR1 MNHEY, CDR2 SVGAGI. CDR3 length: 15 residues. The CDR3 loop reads CASSTGVTSTDTQYF. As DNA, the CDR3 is TGTGCCAGCAGTACGGGAGTTACTAGCACAGATACGCAGTATTTT.

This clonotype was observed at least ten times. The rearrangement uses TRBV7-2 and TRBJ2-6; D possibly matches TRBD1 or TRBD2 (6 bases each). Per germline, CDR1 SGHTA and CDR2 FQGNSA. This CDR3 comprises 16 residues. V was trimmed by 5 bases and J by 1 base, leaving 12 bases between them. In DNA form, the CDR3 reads TGTGCCAGCAGCAATAGAGGGGGGTCTGGGGCCAACGTCCTGACTTTC. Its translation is CASSNRGGSGANVLTF.

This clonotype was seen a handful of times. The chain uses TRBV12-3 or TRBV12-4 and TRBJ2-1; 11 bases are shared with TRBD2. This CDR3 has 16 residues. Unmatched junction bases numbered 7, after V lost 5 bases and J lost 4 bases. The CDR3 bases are TGTGCCAGCAGTCCTCCGGGACTAGCGGATTACAATGAGCAGTTCTTC. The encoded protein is CASSPPGLADYNEQFF.

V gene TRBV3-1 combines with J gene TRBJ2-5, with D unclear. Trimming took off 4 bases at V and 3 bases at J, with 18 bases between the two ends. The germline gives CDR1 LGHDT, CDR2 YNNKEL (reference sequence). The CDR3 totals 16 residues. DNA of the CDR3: TGTGCCAGCAGCCTAGCTTCCGGCCGCCCAGAAGAGACCCAGTACTTC. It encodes CASSLASGRPEETQYF.

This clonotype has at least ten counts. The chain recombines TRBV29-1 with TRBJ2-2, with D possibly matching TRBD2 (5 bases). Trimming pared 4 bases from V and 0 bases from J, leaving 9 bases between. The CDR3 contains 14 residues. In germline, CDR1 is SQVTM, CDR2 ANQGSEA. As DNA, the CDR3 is TGCAGCGTTGTGGTTAGCGCGAACACCGGGGAGCTGTTTTTT. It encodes CSVVVSANTGELFF.